Below, 5 T cell receptor beta chains from the same sample are listed, as sequenced in a study of PD-L1 blockade in urothelial cancer. Here immunoSEQ multiplex PCR was the method, and the copy in TCRdb shows in-frame clones only, minus some. The profile shows more than 70,000 clones, about 88% of them singletons. The sequencing here drew on PBMCs, taken around atezolizumab (anti-PD-L1) treatment. These receptors all come from a man in his fifties or sixties with urothelial cancer.

Worth noting for this clone: The junction departs from germline at one end; a sequencing error may be responsible. The gene calls are TRBV7-9 and TRBJ1-3; D remains unclear. This CDR3 region has 15 residues. Germline V gene data show CDR1 as SEHNR and CDR2 as FQNEAQ (reference sequence). The CDR3 DNA follows: TGTGCCAGCAGCTTCCCGTGGAGCCCTGGGAACACCATATATTTT. Its protein is CASSFPWSPGNTIYF.

The chain links TRBV6-4 to TRBJ2-3, with 12 bases aligning to TRBD2. CDR1 and CDR2 from the germline V gene are MRHNA and SNTAGT. V lost 7 bases, J lost 3 bases, and 11 bases stayed unmatched. This CDR3 spans 17 amino acids. The CDR3 is CASKRTSGNEGTDTQYF. In nucleotides, the CDR3 is TGTGCCAGCAAGAGGACTAGCGGGAACGAGGGGACAGATACGCAGTATTTT.

The CDR3: CASSLTGGLQYGYTF. CDR3 in DNA: TGCGCCAGCAGCTTAACAGGGGGTCTTCAATATGGCTACACCTTC. This rearrangement joins TRBV5-1 to TRBJ1-2, with 8 bases lining up with TRBD1. The CDR3 spans 15 residues. V lost 2 bases, J lost 5 bases, and 8 bases stayed unmatched. Germline V CDR1 and CDR2: SGHRS, YFSETQ.

The chain employs TRBV19 and TRBJ2-5; possible D gene TRBD2, 6 bases. The V gene lost 1 base and the J gene lost 4 bases, with 10 bases spanning the gap. Germline CDR1 is LNHDA and CDR2 is SQIVND (reference sequence). This CDR3 has 14 residues. In DNA form, the CDR3 reads TGTGCCAGTAGTATAGCTGGGGGGAGAGAGACCCAGTACTTC. Amino acid sequence: CASSIAGGRETQYF. Filled out from reference TRBV19 and TRBJ2-5, the complete variable domain reads DGGITQSPKYLFRKEGQNVTLSCEQNLNHDAMYWYRQDPGQGLRLIYYSQIVNDFQKGDIAEGYSVSREKKESFPLTVTSAQKNPTAFYLCASSIAGGRETQYFGPGTRLLVL.

This rearrangement joins TRBV5-4 to TRBJ2-1; 7 nucleotides align to TRBD1. The J segment lost 2 bases and the V segment lost 0 bases, leaving 5 bases of the junction unmatched. Per the germline V gene, CDR1 is SGHNT and CDR2 is YYREEE (reference sequence). This CDR3 has 16 residues. In DNA form, the CDR3 reads TGTGCCAGCAGCTTGGTTGGGACAGCCACCTACAATGAGCAGTTCTTC. This encodes CASSLVGTATYNEQFF.